This TCR beta chain was found in a study of blood T cell repertoires in COVID-19. Cohorts were assigned according to the clinical history that participants reported. TCRdb's table, derived via immunoSEQ multiplex PCR, lists solely in-frame clones and lacks some. The sample lists about 150,000 clones; about 90% were seen once. The ends lost 0 bases at V and 3 bases at J; junction bases unmatched: 15. The CDR3 has 19 residues. Germline V gives CDR1 MGHRA, CDR2 YSYEKL. This TCR was recovered from a woman between 35 and 50 years old who had been exposed to COVID-19. The sample consisted of PBMCs or T cells enriched from blood (not recorded which). This sequence joins TRBV4-1 and TRBJ1-2; 8 positions agree with TRBD1. DNA of the CDR3: TGCGCCAGCAGCCAAGAGGTAGGGAGCATCCGACAGGGGTACTATGGCTACACCTTC. Protein: CASSQEVGSIRQGYYGYTF.